A single sample gave rise to the 2 T cell receptor beta chains below, sequenced in a study of cytomegalovirus exposure and HLA in healthy donors. Primers for the PCR totalled 60 Vbeta and 13 Jbeta. The repertoire was sequenced with immunoSEQ multiplex PCR; TCRdb's copy has only in-frame clones and lacks some. The sample yields 150,000 to 180,000 clones, 82% seen once. Sequencing was carried out using PBMCs. The receptors stem from a woman between 50 and 59 years old in good health and CMV-seropositive.

V gene TRBV5-1 combines with J gene TRBJ2-7; 7 nucleotides agree with TRBD2. Germline V gene sequence: CDR1 SGHRS, CDR2 YFSETQ. J gave up 1 base and V 0 bases, and 7 bases lay outside the gene matches. This CDR3 contains 16 residues. CDR3 sequence: CASSLDMGGGSYEQYF. DNA of the CDR3: TGCGCCAGCAGCTTGGATATGGGGGGGGGTTCCTACGAGCAGTACTTC.

The V gene is TRBV2, the J gene TRBJ1-2, with 11 bases identical to TRBD1. The V gene's germline CDR1 is SNHLY and CDR2 FYNNEI. CDR3 length equals 13 residues. V was pared by 5 bases and J by 8 bases, with 4 bases of the junction left unmatched. In DNA, the CDR3 is TGTGCCAGCAGTACCGGGACAGGGGGGGGCTACACCTTC. Translating gives CASSTGTGGGYTF. Using reference TRBV2 and TRBJ1-2 for the parts outside the CDR3, the full variable domain is EPEVTQTPSHQVTQMGQEVILRCVPISNHLYFYWYRQILGQKVEFLVSFYNNEISEKSEIFDDQFSVERPDGSNFTLKIRSTKLEDSAMYFCASSTGTGGGYTFGSGTRLTVV.